This is a list of T cell receptor beta chains from one sample in a study of shared clonotypes between healthy human individuals. TCRdb's table, derived via immunoSEQ multiplex PCR, lists solely in-frame clones and lacks some. Of around 2.5 million clones in the sample, roughly 93% were seen once. Sequencing input: naive CD4+ T cells from PBMCs. The receptor source for this set is a man in his late teens or twenties in good health. Some clones in this sample may be carry-over from other donors' samples. CDR3s include the opening cysteine and the closing phenylalanine or tryptophan.

j_call v_call cdr3_aa
TRBJ2-7 TRBV28 CASSPSGTGLYEQYF
TRBJ1-2 TRBV7-9 CASSIGTETYGYTF
TRBJ2-5 TRBV2 CASRRRGETQYF
TRBJ1-1 TRBV10-3 CAISESTLATGMNTEAFF
TRBJ2-3 TRBV7-9 CASSLGFLRGPLGSDTQYF
TRBJ1-3 TRBV4-2 CASSPRRDGRNTIYF
TRBJ2-7 TRBV7-2 CASSFSQLAGGPEQYF
TRBJ1-3 TRBV18 CASSSRPNSGNTIYF
TRBJ2-7 TRBV6-1 CASTMYGQESYEQYF
TRBJ2-5 TRBV30 CASNRGVGQETQYF
TRBJ2-7 TRBV2 CASSVSGQGRYEQYF
TRBJ1-4 TRBV19 CATQGLLNEKLFF
TRBJ1-1 TRBV19 CASSNVRDTEAFF
TRBJ2-7 TRBV29-1 CSVDRTGNPYEQYF
TRBJ2-2 TRBV9 CASSVEGWGTGELFF
TRBJ2-1 TRBV7-9 CASSVQGEGPEQFF
TRBJ2-7 TRBV27 CASSRKGGDSSYEQYF
TRBJ1-1 TRBV7-3 CASSRRDRNTEAFF
TRBJ1-5 TRBV4-2 CASSLFWTDNQPQHF